This T cell receptor beta chain emerged from a study of technical replicates of blood from a few donors. Sequencing used immunoSEQ multiplex PCR; TCRdb keeps in-frame clones, though not all of them. The table shows 75,000 to 90,000 clones, with 80% to 95% occurring only once. The germline V and J ends were trimmed by 4 bases and 2 bases, with 12 bases remaining between them. CDR1 is MDHEN and CDR2 is SYDVKM in the germline V gene. The CDR3 runs to 14 residues. The V gene is TRBV28, the J gene TRBJ2-7; TRBD1 might be the D (6 bases). The sequence derives from a human donor in good health. Source material: T cells isolated from PBMCs. In DNA form, the CDR3 reads TGTGCCAGCAGTTCTTACAGGGATACCTACGAGCAGTACTTC. It specifies CASSSYRDTYEQYF.